Each of the 30 T cell receptor beta chains below was sequenced from the same sample in a study of response to subunit inactivated influenza vaccine. TCRdb reprocessed the RT-PCR reads with MiXCR, giving one entry per CDR3 protein. The sample yields about 700,000 distinct CDR3 sequences, more than 11% seen once. The input for sequencing was PBMCs from blood, taken roughly 15 days before vaccination. These receptors originate from a man aged 45 to 65 who received an inactivated influenza vaccine.

This clonotype was detected a few times. The rearrangement uses TRBV5-1 and TRBJ1-2, with no clear D. The V end was cut by 2 bases, the J end by 2 bases, with 13 bases between. This CDR3 spans 15 amino acids. Germline CDR1 SGHRS, CDR2 YFSETQ. This CDR3 is CASSFGPGSNYGYTF. In DNA form, the CDR3 reads TGCGCCAGCAGCTTTGGACCGGGTAGCAACTATGGCTACACCTTC.

The genes are TRBV25-1 and TRBJ2-5, with TRBD1 matching 7 bases. Germline V gene data show CDR1 as MGHDK and CDR2 as SYGVNS. The length of the CDR3 is 13 residues. Trimming took 8 bases from V and 5 from J; bases not matched to a gene: 8. The CDR3: CASGDRARETQYF. For the CDR3, the DNA is TGTGCCAGCGGAGACAGGGCAAGGGAGACCCAGTACTTC.

The rearrangement links TRBV20-1 to TRBJ1-1; D is unresolved. The CDR3 runs to 14 residues. Germline values: CDR1 DFQATT, CDR2 SNEGSKA (reference sequence). Trimming shortened V by 3 bases and J by 1 base, and 12 bases separated the two germline ends. CDR3 DNA: TGCAGTGCTAGGCGTAGGGCAGCGAACACTGAAGCTTTCTTT. Encoded protein: CSARRRAANTEAFF.

The gene calls are TRBV7-2 and TRBJ2-5, with D possibly matching TRBD1 (6 bases). Trimming removed 1 base at V and 5 bases at J, with 17 bases between. The CDR3 length is 16 residues. Germline assignment: CDR1 SGHTA and CDR2 FQGNSA. CDR3 sequence reads: CASSLVVGRGRETQYF. The CDR3 DNA is TGTGCCAGCAGCTTAGTGGTCGGCAGGGGACGCGAGACCCAGTACTTC.

The chain has TRBV6-4 and TRBJ2-6; D is undetermined. Trimming cost V 5 bases and J 0 bases, with 17 bases left between them. Germline assignment: CDR1 MRHNA and CDR2 SNTAGT. This CDR3 spans 18 amino acids. The CDR3 loop is CASSISPPGNSGANVLTF. The DNA for the CDR3 is TGTGCCAGCAGTATAAGCCCCCCAGGCAACTCTGGGGCCAACGTCCTGACTTTC.

This clonotype has just a few counts. J is TRBJ2-3 and V is TRBV20-1; D is uncertain. V lost 6 bases and J lost 1, with 11 bases in between. The CDR3 has 13 amino acids. Germline CDR1 is DFQATT and CDR2 is SNEGSKA (reference sequence). CDR3 residues: CSAKAPGTDTQYF. The CDR3 bases are TGCAGTGCCAAGGCTCCGGGCACAGATACGCAGTATTTT.

This clonotype was seen many times. The chain carries TRBV20-1 and TRBJ1-1; no firm D call. Between the trimmed V and J ends, which lost 6 bases and 0 bases, there was a span of 11 bases. The CDR3 is made up of 13 amino acids. CDR1 DFQATT and CDR2 SNEGSKA come from the germline V gene (reference sequence). CDR3 region: CSAGRTMNTEAFF. CDR3 sequence (DNA): TGCAGTGCCGGGCGGACCATGAACACTGAAGCTTTCTTT.

This clonotype has a count of ten or more. This chain connects TRBV20-1 to TRBJ1-5, with 7 bases matching TRBD1. V gave up 4 bases and J gave up 4 bases; unmatched junction bases: 4. Germline V gives CDR1 DFQATT, CDR2 SNEGSKA (reference sequence). This CDR3 is 13 amino acids long. The CDR3, as DNA: TGCAGTGCTACGACAGGGACGAATCAGCCCCAGCATTTT. Its translation: CSATTGTNQPQHF.

This clonotype was observed a few times. V gene TRBV28 combines with J gene TRBJ2-3; D might be TRBD2 (6 bases). The CDR3 consists of 16 residues. The V end lost 5 bases, the J end lost 1 base, and 16 bases lay between the germline ends. Looked up from germline, CDR1 is MDHEN and CDR2 is SYDVKM. The CDR3 loop is CASSPRRTTRTDTQYF. The DNA of the CDR3 is TGTGCCAGCAGTCCGAGGAGGACTACTCGCACAGATACGCAGTATTTT.

This clonotype was observed a handful of times. The J gene is TRBJ1-2, the V gene TRBV11-2; no clear D. CDR3 length equals 14 residues. The V gene lost 0 bases and the J gene lost 8 bases, with 13 bases spanning the gap. Germline V gives CDR1 SGHAT, CDR2 FQNNGV. The CDR3 nucleotides are TGTGCCAGCAGCTTAGATTATAAGGGAGAGGGCTACACCTTC. Translated: CASSLDYKGEGYTF.

In DNA form, the CDR3 reads TGTGCCAGTTTCAGCGACGGAGACACTGAAGCTTTCTTT. This sequence encodes CASFSDGDTEAFF. This sequence joins TRBV19 and TRBJ1-1; no reliable D call. Trimming took 8 bases from V and 3 from J, leaving 13 bases between them. The germline V gene has CDR1 LNHDA and CDR2 SQIVND (reference sequence). This CDR3 is built from 13 residues.

Only a few counts were recorded for this clonotype. The V gene is TRBV6-1, the J gene TRBJ2-5; 9 bases match TRBD1. Germline V CDR1 and CDR2: MNHNS, SASEGT. The CDR3 extends over 16 amino acids. The junction had 11 bases not matched to a gene; V was cut back by 5 bases and J by 4 bases. The CDR3 loop is CASSTNRQGVGETQYF. CDR3 DNA: TGTGCCAGCAGTACAAACCGACAGGGGGTTGGAGAGACCCAGTACTTC.

This clonotype was recorded a few times. The chain carries TRBV20-1 and TRBJ2-1, with D unresolved. The germline CDR1 and CDR2 sequences are DFQATT and SNEGSKA (reference sequence). Trimming stripped 4 bases from V and 0 bases from J, with 7 bases between. CDR3 length: 13 residues. The CDR3: CSAMVGSYNEQFF. CDR3 coding DNA: TGCAGTGCTATGGTGGGCTCCTACAATGAGCAGTTCTTC.

This clonotype occurred many times. V usage is TRBV7-9 and J usage is TRBJ1-3, with 7 bases lining up with TRBD1. CDR1 and CDR2 (germline): SEHNR, FQNEAQ (reference sequence). The CDR3 is made up of 14 amino acids. Germline trimming cut 5 bases from V and 2 bases from J; bases unmatched to any gene: 3. The chain's CDR3 is CASSKDRTGNTIYF. DNA for the CDR3: TGTGCCAGCAGCAAGGACAGGACTGGAAACACCATATATTTT.

The rearrangement joins TRBV7-9 to TRBJ2-3; tentative D call: TRBD2 (5 bases). Trimming pared 1 base from V and 4 bases from J, leaving 9 bases between. The CDR3 is made up of 14 amino acids. The germline CDR1 and CDR2 sequences are SEHNR and FQNEAQ (reference sequence). As DNA, the CDR3 is TGTGCCAGCAGCTTAGAGTATAGCGCAGATACGCAGTATTTT. It encodes CASSLEYSADTQYF.

This clonotype was observed many times. V is TRBV7-9 and J is TRBJ2-3, with unresolved D. V was cut by 1 base and J by 0 bases, with 8 bases left in between. There are 15 residues in the CDR3. Germline V gene data show CDR1 as SEHNR and CDR2 as FQNEAQ (reference sequence). The DNA of the CDR3 is TGTGCCAGCAGCTTAGTTTATGGGAGCACAGATACGCAGTATTTT. Protein sequence: CASSLVYGSTDTQYF.

This clonotype was observed a few times. The V call is TRBV6-1, the J call TRBJ2-7; 8 bases agree with TRBD1. Trimming removed 7 bases from V and 5 bases from J; junction bases left unmatched: 10. The germline V gene has CDR1 MNHNS and CDR2 SASEGT. This CDR3 contains 14 residues. The CDR3 protein is CASNPGQGGHEQYF. The CDR3 DNA follows: TGTGCCAGCAATCCCGGACAGGGAGGTCACGAGCAGTACTTC.

The rearrangement uses TRBV24-1 and TRBJ2-5; 7 bases fit TRBD1. Germline values: CDR1 KGHDR, CDR2 SFDVKD. The CDR3 totals 16 residues. The V gene end was trimmed by 5 bases and the J gene end by 0 bases; junction bases not matched to a gene: 8. The CDR3 loop is CATSGHRTGNQETQYF. CDR3 in DNA: TGTGCCACCAGTGGACATAGGACAGGCAACCAAGAGACCCAGTACTTC.

The V and J genes are TRBV20-1 and TRBJ2-4; 14 bases map to TRBD2. There are 14 residues in the CDR3. Germline CDR1 reads DFQATT; CDR2 reads SNEGSKA (reference sequence). V lost 6 bases and J lost 7; bases outside the gene matches: 5. In DNA form, the CDR3 reads TGCAGTGCCCGACTAGCGGGAGGGGTTAACATTCAGTACTTC. Translated, it gives CSARLAGGVNIQYF.

Only a few counts were recorded for this clonotype. This sequence joins TRBV11-2 and TRBJ2-1, with D possibly TRBD2 on 5 matching bases. CDR1 is SGHAT and CDR2 is FQNNGV in the germline V gene. The CDR3 has 16 amino acids. V lost 6 bases and J lost 0, with 15 bases in between. CDR3 protein: CASRSLPGSSYNEQFF. CDR3 in DNA: TGTGCCAGCAGATCGCTCCCTGGGAGCTCCTACAATGAGCAGTTCTTC.

Of note for this clonotype: The CDR3 does not close with the conserved phenylalanine or tryptophan, likely indicating a read error. The chain joins TRBV15 to TRBJ1-5, with D hard to call. The CDR3 extends over 13 amino acids. With 0 bases removed from V and 7 bases from J, the gap between germline ends came to 7 bases. In germline, CDR1 is LNHNV, CDR2 YYDKDF (reference sequence). The CDR3 DNA reads TGTGCCACCAGCAGAGATGGTGACCAGCCCCAGCATTCT. As protein: CATSRDGDQPQHS.

This clonotype was observed a few times. The chain has TRBV12-3 or TRBV12-4 and TRBJ2-1, with TRBD1 as a possible D gene (5 bases). CDR3 length: 15 residues. V lost 2 bases and J lost 4, with 12 bases in between. CDR3 sequence reads: CASSLMRQRYNEQFF. The CDR3 DNA is TGTGCCAGCAGTTTAATGCGACAGAGGTACAATGAGCAGTTCTTC.

This clonotype was found a few times. This sequence joins TRBV29-1 and TRBJ2-1; TRBD1 matches 8 bases. J lost 10 bases, V lost 6 bases, and 5 bases had no gene match. The germline CDR1 and CDR2 sequences are SQVTM and ANQGSEA. This CDR3 is built from 11 residues. The CDR3 DNA sequence: TGCAGCGTCCTACGGGACAGGGAGCAGTTCTTC. Amino acid sequence: CSVLRDREQFF.

The chain uses TRBV6-2 or TRBV6-3 and TRBJ2-6, with 7 positions matching TRBD2. Trimming at V came to 7 bases and at J to 1 base, leaving 4 bases not matched to a gene. Germline V gene sequence: CDR1 MNHEY, CDR2 SVGEGT. The CDR3 runs to 15 residues. Written as DNA, the CDR3 is TGTGCCAGCACCTCCGGGGGGTCTGGGGCCAACGTCCTGACTTTC. It encodes CASTSGGSGANVLTF.

This clonotype was detected only a few times. This rearrangement joins TRBV4-1 to TRBJ2-2, with 7 bases lining up with TRBD2. J gave up 5 bases and V 1 base, and 7 bases lay outside the gene matches. This CDR3 comprises 16 residues. The germline gives CDR1 MGHRA, CDR2 YSYEKL. As DNA, the CDR3 is TGCGCCAGCAGCCAAGCGGGGGGAACTGGGACCGGGGAGCTGTTTTTT. Translation gives CASSQAGGTGTGELFF.

There are a few counts of this clonotype. The CDR3 loop is CASWDRPGELFF. Written as DNA, the CDR3 is TGTGCCAGCTGGGACAGACCTGGGGAGCTGTTTTTT. The V and J genes are TRBV6-1 and TRBJ2-2; 7 bases map to TRBD1. CDR1 is MNHNS, CDR2 SASEGT, per germline. The CDR3 is made up of 12 amino acids. After removal of 8 bases from V and 8 bases from J, the junction contained 5 bases not matched to a gene.

This clonotype was recorded a few times. The genes are TRBV12-3 or TRBV12-4 and TRBJ1-6; D gene ambiguous. Trimming removed 2 bases at V and 3 bases at J, with 2 bases between. The CDR3 is 13 residues long. Here the CDR3 DNA reads TGTGCCAGCAGTTTACACTATAATTCACCCCTCCACTTT. Residues: CASSLHYNSPLHF.

The sample holds a few counts of this clonotype. CDR3 amino acids: CSVRQSGNTIYF. DNA of the CDR3: TGCAGCGTCAGACAGTCTGGAAACACCATATATTTT. This chain uses TRBV29-1 with TRBJ1-3, with a tentative D call TRBD1 (5 bases). Germline CDR1 and CDR2: SQVTM and ANQGSEA. The length of the CDR3 is 12 residues. Trimming removed 6 bases at V and 1 base at J, with 7 bases between.

The chain has TRBV4-3 and TRBJ2-7; a weak D match, TRBD2 (5 bases). Per the germline V gene, CDR1 is LGHNA and CDR2 is YSLEER. The CDR3 extends over 15 amino acids. Trimming pared 1 base from V and 3 bases from J, leaving 13 bases between. The CDR3 coding sequence is TGCGCCAGCAGCCAAGGCGTCGGGGTCATCTACGAGCAGTACTTC. It translates to CASSQGVGVIYEQYF.

V usage is TRBV3-1 and J usage is TRBJ2-1, with 9 bases that match TRBD2. The CDR3 totals 16 residues. The V gene's germline CDR1 is LGHDT and CDR2 YNNKEL (reference sequence). V was pared by 0 bases and J by 2 bases, with 2 bases of the junction left unmatched. The CDR3 DNA reads TGTGCCAGCAGCCAAGATGTAGCGGGGGCCTACAATGAGCAGTTCTTC. The encoded protein is CASSQDVAGAYNEQFF.